This T cell receptor (beta chain) was captured in a study of T cell changes during pregnancy in multiple sclerosis. Assay used: immunoSEQ multiplex PCR; TCRdb lists only in-frame clones, some missing. Among about 20,000 clones listed, about 85% were seen once. Germline V gene data show CDR1 as SGHKS and CDR2 as YYEKEE (reference sequence). The CDR3 extends over 16 amino acids. V was cut by 0 bases and J by 4 bases, with 17 bases left in between. The rearrangement uses TRBV5-5 and TRBJ2-7; D remains unclear. Sample: CD8+ T cells from peripheral blood mononuclear cells, taken in the third trimester of pregnancy. The receptor was isolated from a female donor in good health, enrolled as a control in a pregnancy study. The CDR3 spells CASSLAARITNYEQYF. In nucleotides, the CDR3 is TGTGCCAGCAGCTTGGCGGCCAGGATCACAAATTACGAGCAGTACTTC.